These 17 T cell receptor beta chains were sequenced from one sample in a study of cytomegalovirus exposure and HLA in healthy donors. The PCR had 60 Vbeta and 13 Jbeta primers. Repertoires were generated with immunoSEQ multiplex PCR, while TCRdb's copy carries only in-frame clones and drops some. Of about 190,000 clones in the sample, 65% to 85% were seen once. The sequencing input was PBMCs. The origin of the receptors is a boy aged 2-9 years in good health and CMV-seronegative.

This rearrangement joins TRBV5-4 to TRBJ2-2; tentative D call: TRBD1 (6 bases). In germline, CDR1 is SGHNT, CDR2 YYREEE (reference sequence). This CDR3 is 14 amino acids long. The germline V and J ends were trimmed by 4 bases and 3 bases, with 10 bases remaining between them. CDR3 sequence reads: CASSPGQYTGELFF. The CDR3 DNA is TGTGCCAGCAGCCCAGGACAGTACACCGGGGAGCTGTTTTTT. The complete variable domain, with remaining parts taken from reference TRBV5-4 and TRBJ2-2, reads ETGVTQSPTHLIKTRGQQVTLRCSSQSGHNTVSWYQQALGQGPQFIFQYYREEENGRGNFPPRFSGLQFPNYSSELNVNALELDDSALYLCASSPGQYTGELFFGEGSRLTVL.

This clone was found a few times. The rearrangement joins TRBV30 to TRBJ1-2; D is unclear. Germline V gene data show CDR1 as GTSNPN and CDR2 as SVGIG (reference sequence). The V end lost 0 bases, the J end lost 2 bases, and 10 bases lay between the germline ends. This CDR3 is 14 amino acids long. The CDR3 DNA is TGTGCCTGGAGTGTGAGGAGGAAAAACTATGGCTACACCTTC. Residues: CAWSVRRKNYGYTF. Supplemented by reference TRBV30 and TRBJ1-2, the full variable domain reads SQTIHQWPATLVQPVGSPLSLECTVEGTSNPNLYWYRQAAGRGLQLLFYSVGIGQISSEVPQNLSASRPQDRQFILSSKKLLLSDSGFYLCAWSVRRKNYGYTFGSGTRLTVV.

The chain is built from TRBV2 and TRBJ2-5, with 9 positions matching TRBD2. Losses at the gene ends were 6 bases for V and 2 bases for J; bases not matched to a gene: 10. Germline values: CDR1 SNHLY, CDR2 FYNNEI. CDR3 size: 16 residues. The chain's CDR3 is CASRGAGGAPQETQYF. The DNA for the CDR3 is TGTGCCAGCAGGGGAGCGGGAGGCGCCCCTCAAGAGACCCAGTACTTC.

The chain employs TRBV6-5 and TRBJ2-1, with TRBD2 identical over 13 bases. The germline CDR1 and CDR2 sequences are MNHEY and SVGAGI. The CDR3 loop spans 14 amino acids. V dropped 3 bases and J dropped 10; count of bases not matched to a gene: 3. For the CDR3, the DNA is TGTGCCAGCAGTTATATGGGACTAGCGGGGGAGCAGTTCTTC. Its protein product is CASSYMGLAGEQFF.

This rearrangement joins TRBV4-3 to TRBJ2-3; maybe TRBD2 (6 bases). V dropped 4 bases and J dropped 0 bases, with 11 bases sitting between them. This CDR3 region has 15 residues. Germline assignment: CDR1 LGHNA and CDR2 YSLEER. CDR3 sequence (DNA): TGCGCCAGCAGCCGAGAGCGGGCGAGCACAGATACGCAGTATTTT. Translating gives CASSRERASTDTQYF.

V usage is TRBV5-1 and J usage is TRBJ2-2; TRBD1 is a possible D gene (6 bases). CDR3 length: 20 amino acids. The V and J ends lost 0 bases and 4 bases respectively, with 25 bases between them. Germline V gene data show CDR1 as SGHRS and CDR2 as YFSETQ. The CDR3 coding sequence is TGCGCCAGCAGCTTGGCGACCCAACCTGGGACATCTCGTTTCACCGGGGAGCTGTTTTTT. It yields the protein CASSLATQPGTSRFTGELFF.

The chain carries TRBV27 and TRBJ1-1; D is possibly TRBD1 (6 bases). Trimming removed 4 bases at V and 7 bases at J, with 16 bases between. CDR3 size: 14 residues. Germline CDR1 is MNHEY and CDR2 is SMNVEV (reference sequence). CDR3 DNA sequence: TGTGCCAGCAGTTATGGTTTGTCAGGGGATGAAGCTTTCTTT. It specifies CASSYGLSGDEAFF.

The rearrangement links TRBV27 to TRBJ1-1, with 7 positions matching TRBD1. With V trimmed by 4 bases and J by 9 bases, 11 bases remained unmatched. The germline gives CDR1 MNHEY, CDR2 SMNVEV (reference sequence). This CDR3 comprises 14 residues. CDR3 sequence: CASSCLQGFPQAFF. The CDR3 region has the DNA TGTGCCAGCAGTTGCCTACAGGGGTTTCCTCAAGCTTTCTTT.

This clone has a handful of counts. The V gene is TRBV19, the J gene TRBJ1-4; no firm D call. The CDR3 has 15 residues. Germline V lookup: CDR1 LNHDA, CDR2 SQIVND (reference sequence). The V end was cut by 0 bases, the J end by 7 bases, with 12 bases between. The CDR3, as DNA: TGTGCCAGTAGTATAGATCGGGGAACGAGTGAAAAACTGTTTTTT. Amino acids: CASSIDRGTSEKLFF.

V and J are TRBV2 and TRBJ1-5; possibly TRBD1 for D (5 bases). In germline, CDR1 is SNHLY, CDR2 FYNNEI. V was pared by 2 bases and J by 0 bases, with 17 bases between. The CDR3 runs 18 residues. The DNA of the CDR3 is TGTGCCAGCAGTGAAAATAAGGGAGGGGTCTATAGCAATCAGCCCCAGCATTTT. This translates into CASSENKGGVYSNQPQHF.

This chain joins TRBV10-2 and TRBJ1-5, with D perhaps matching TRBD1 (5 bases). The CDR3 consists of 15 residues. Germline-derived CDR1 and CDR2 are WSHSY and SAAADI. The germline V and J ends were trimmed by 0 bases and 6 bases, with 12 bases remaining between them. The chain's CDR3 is CASSESDPGVQPQHF. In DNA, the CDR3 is TGCGCCAGCAGTGAGTCGGACCCGGGGGTTCAGCCCCAGCATTTT.

The CDR3 spells CSFRLGAYNEQFF. The CDR3 DNA follows: TGCAGCTTCCGACTAGGGGCCTACAATGAGCAGTTCTTC. The rearrangement links TRBV29-1 to TRBJ2-1; tentatively, D is TRBD2 (6 bases). Trimming shortened V by 8 bases and J by 2 bases, and 13 bases separated the two germline ends. CDR1 is SQVTM, CDR2 ANQGSEA, per germline. The CDR3 totals 13 residues.

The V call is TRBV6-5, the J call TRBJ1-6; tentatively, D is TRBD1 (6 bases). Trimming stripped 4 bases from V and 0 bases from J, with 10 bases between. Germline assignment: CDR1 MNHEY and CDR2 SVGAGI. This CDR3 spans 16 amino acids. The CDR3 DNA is TGTGCCAGCAGTTTGGACAGTGCCTCCTATAATTCACCCCTCCACTTT. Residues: CASSLDSASYNSPLHF.

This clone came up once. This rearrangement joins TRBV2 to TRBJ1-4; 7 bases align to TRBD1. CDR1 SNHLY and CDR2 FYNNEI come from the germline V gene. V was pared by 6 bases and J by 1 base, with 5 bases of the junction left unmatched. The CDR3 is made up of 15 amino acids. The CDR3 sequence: CASSGNRGTNEKLFF. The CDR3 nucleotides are TGTGCCAGCAGCGGTAACAGGGGAACTAATGAAAAACTGTTTTTT.

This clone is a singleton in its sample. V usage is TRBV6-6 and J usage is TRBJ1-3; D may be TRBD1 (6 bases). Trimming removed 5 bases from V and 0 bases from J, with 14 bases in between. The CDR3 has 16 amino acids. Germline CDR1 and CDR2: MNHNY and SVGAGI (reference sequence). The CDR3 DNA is TGTGCCAGCAGTCGACAGGAGTCTCACTCTGGAAACACCATATATTTT. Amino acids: CASSRQESHSGNTIYF.

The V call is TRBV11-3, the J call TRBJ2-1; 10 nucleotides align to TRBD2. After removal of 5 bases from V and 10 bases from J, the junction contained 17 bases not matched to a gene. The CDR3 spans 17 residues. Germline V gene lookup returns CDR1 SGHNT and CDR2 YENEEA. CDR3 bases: TGTGCCAGCAGCCCCCCCGCTGGAGCGGGAGGGCCGGGAGAGCAGTTCTTC. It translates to CASSPPAGAGGPGEQFF.

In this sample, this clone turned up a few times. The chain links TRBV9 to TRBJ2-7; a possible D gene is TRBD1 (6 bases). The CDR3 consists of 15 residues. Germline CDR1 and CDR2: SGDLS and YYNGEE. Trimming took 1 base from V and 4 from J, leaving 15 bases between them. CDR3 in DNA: TGTGCCAGCAGCGTAATCAGCAGGGGCAAATACGAGCAGTACGTC. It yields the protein CASSVISRGKYEQYV.